The 25 T cell receptor beta chains reported below all come from one sample, sequenced in a study of T-cell memory formation after mild COVID-19. TCRdb re-analysed the 5' RACE reads in MiXCR, keeping a single row per CDR3 protein. The repertoire holds 150,000 or so distinct CDR3 sequences, with around 13% as singletons. The specimen was PBMCs or a T cell subset sorted from them (not recorded which). The receptors derive from an adult woman who had mild COVID-19 (a few samples of this study predate the infection). Cell type and time point are not known.

The sample holds one count of this clonotype. The rearrangement uses TRBV30 and TRBJ2-6; D unresolved. CDR1 is GTSNPN and CDR2 is SVGIG in the germline V gene (reference sequence). The V end was cut by 8 bases, the J end by 2 bases, with 16 bases between. There are 15 residues in the CDR3. The CDR3 DNA follows: TGTGCCAGGGCCCATGGTGGAGCTGGGGCCAACGTCCTGACTTTC. Amino acid sequence: CARAHGGAGANVLTF.

The chain combines TRBV20-1 with TRBJ2-7; D gene uncertain. V lost 6 bases, J lost 7 bases, and 16 bases lay in between. The CDR3 is 12 residues long. Germline V gene data show CDR1 as DFQATT and CDR2 as SNEGSKA (reference sequence). The CDR3 nucleotides read TGCAGTGCCCCCCAGGCCCTGCAGGAGCAGTACTTC. It yields the protein CSAPQALQEQYF.

The sample holds a few counts of this clonotype. The chain uses TRBV6-6 and TRBJ2-7; 8 bases match TRBD2. With 5 bases clipped from V and 3 bases from J, the junction kept 9 bases outside the gene matches. Germline V gene data show CDR1 as MNHNY and CDR2 as SVGAGI (reference sequence). The length of the CDR3 is 15 residues. The DNA of the CDR3 is TGTGCCAGCAGTGACGGGGGGGGACCTATCTACGAGCAGTACTTC. The encoded protein is CASSDGGGPIYEQYF.

In its sample, this clonotype was seen a few times. The V and J genes are TRBV7-8 and TRBJ1-4; TRBD1 matches at 7 bases. Germline trimming cut 5 bases from V and 5 bases from J; bases unmatched to any gene: 8. Germline V gene data show CDR1 as SGHVS and CDR2 as FQNEAQ. The CDR3 covers 15 residues. The CDR3 loop is CASSHTGDRNEKLFF. CDR3 sequence (DNA): TGTGCCAGCAGCCATACAGGGGACAGAAATGAAAAACTGTTTTTT.

The rearrangement joins TRBV6-5 to TRBJ1-2; D is perhaps TRBD1 (5 bases). V was trimmed by 2 bases and J by 3 bases, leaving 16 bases between them. This CDR3 has 16 amino acids. CDR1 is MNHEY and CDR2 is SVGAGI in the germline V gene. Written as DNA, the CDR3 is TGTGCCAGCAGTTACGGTACACCCTTGGGACACTATGGCTACACCTTC. Its translation: CASSYGTPLGHYGYTF.

This chain connects TRBV10-3 to TRBJ1-2; D not resolved. The CDR3 is 12 residues long. Trimming removed 8 bases from V and 1 base from J, with 8 bases in between. Germline CDR1 and CDR2: ENHRY and SYGVKD. CDR3 protein: CAISTDNYGYTF. The CDR3 DNA reads TGTGCCATCTCTACAGATAACTATGGCTACACCTTC.

The chain employs TRBV4-1 and TRBJ1-3; tentatively, D is TRBD1 (5 bases). The CDR3 runs to 15 residues. Germline CDR1 and CDR2: MGHRA and YSYEKL. Trimming took off 1 base at V and 4 bases at J, with 11 bases between the two ends. CDR3 residues: CASSQVGAGGNTIYF. The DNA of the CDR3 is TGCGCCAGCAGCCAAGTCGGCGCAGGGGGAAACACCATATATTTT.

This clonotype showed up many times. The chain links TRBV7-2 to TRBJ2-1, with a possible D match to TRBD2 (6 bases). Germline CDR1 and CDR2: SGHTA and FQGNSA. Trimming took 4 bases from V and 12 from J, leaving 19 bases between them. This CDR3 region has 14 residues. The CDR3 coding sequence is TGTGCCAGCAGCTCAGGGACTGGGAGTGCAGGGCAGTTCTTC. This encodes CASSSGTGSAGQFF. The full variable domain, completed using reference TRBV7-2 and TRBJ2-1, is GAGVSQSPSNKVTEKGKDVELRCDPISGHTALYWYRQSLGQGLEFLIYFQGNSAPDKSGLPSDRFSAERTGGSVSTLTIQRTQQEDSAVYLCASSSGTGSAGQFFGPGTRLTVL.

The V gene is TRBV3-1, the J gene TRBJ2-7; D unclear. From germline, CDR1 is LGHDT and CDR2 YNNKEL (reference sequence). This CDR3 region has 13 residues. The V gene lost 4 bases and the J gene lost 3 bases, with 10 bases spanning the gap. DNA of the CDR3: TGTGCCAGCAGCCGGGAACCGGTCTACGAGCAGTACTTC. It yields the protein CASSREPVYEQYF.

This clonotype was counted a few times. The chain carries TRBV20-1 and TRBJ2-7, with unresolved D. Trimming left V 0 bases short and J 6 bases short, with 18 bases between. Germline CDR1 and CDR2: DFQATT and SNEGSKA (reference sequence). The CDR3 sequence is 15 residues long. In DNA form, the CDR3 reads TGCAGTGCTAGAGATCGAAGACTTCGACCCCTCGAGCAGTACTTC. It specifies CSARDRRLRPLEQYF.

Only a few counts were recorded for this clonotype. The genes are TRBV10-3 and TRBJ2-1, with TRBD1 matching over 7 bases. Trimming removed 2 bases from V and 7 bases from J; junction bases left unmatched: 5. This CDR3 contains 14 residues. Germline-derived CDR1 and CDR2 are ENHRY and SYGVKD. This CDR3 reads CAISERTGQNEQFF. The CDR3 DNA follows: TGTGCCATCAGTGAGAGGACAGGTCAGAATGAGCAGTTCTTC.

The V call is TRBV6-1, the J call TRBJ2-3; TRBD2 is a possible D gene (8 bases). V was clipped by 5 bases and J by 6 bases, with 21 bases between them. The germline gives CDR1 MNHNS, CDR2 SASEGT. The CDR3 totals 16 residues. The CDR3 sequence is CASSHGTEPGGDTQYF. CDR3 DNA: TGTGCCAGCAGTCACGGGACAGAACCGGGAGGGGATACGCAGTATTTT.

This clonotype has just a few counts. The CDR3 nucleotides read TGCAGCGTGGTCGGTGGGGGAGAAGCTTTCTTT. This codes for CSVVGGGEAFF. This chain links TRBV29-1 with TRBJ1-1; a weak D match, TRBD1 (5 bases). The CDR3 is made up of 11 amino acids. Germline V gives CDR1 SQVTM, CDR2 ANQGSEA. Trimming removed 6 bases from V and 8 bases from J, with 13 bases in between. Together with reference TRBV29-1 and TRBJ1-1, the CDR3 gives the full variable domain: SAVISQKPSRDICQRGTSLTIQCQVDSQVTMMFWYRQQPGQSLTLIATANQGSEATYESGFVIDKFPISRPNLTFSTLTVSNMSPEDSSIYLCSVVGGGEAFFGQGTRLTVV.

This sequence joins TRBV6-2 or TRBV6-3 and TRBJ2-5; no firm D call. The CDR3 sequence is 14 residues long. With 6 bases removed from V and 5 bases from J, the gap between germline ends came to 16 bases. CDR1 and CDR2 (germline): MNHEY, SVGEGT. CDR3 in amino acids: CASREEPARETQYF. The CDR3 DNA is TGTGCCAGCAGAGAAGAACCGGCGCGGGAGACCCAGTACTTC.

This chain uses TRBV11-3 with TRBJ2-2; TRBD2 aligns across 16 bases. This CDR3 contains 19 residues. V shed 4 bases and J 4 bases; nucleotides not matched to a gene: 9. Per germline, CDR1 SGHNT and CDR2 YENEEA. CDR3 DNA sequence: TGTGCCAGCAGCTCGATGGGACTAGCGGGAGGGCCTATCACCGGGGAGCTGTTTTTT. Amino acid sequence: CASSSMGLAGGPITGELFF.

This clonotype was observed many times. The V gene is TRBV5-1, the J gene TRBJ2-1, with 7 bases lining up with TRBD2. Germline V CDR1 and CDR2: SGHRS, YFSETQ. CDR3 size: 13 residues. With 4 bases clipped from V and 10 bases from J, the junction kept 8 bases outside the gene matches. CDR3 coding DNA: TGCGCCAGCAGCCCTGGACTAGTCGAGGAGCAGTTCTTC. Translated: CASSPGLVEEQFF.

This clonotype was detected ten times or more. CDR3 bases: TGTGCCAGCAGCTTAGGAGTGAATTTATACGAGCAGTACTTC. Its protein product is CASSLGVNLYEQYF. V gene TRBV11-2 combines with J gene TRBJ2-7; D is unclear. The CDR3 loop spans 14 amino acids. The germline gives CDR1 SGHAT, CDR2 FQNNGV. V gave up 1 base and J gave up 4 bases, with 11 bases separating them.

In this sample, this clonotype turned up a few times. The chain employs TRBV20-1 and TRBJ2-3; perhaps TRBD2 as D (6 bases). Trimming removed 6 bases from V and 0 bases from J, with 16 bases in between. CDR3 length: 15 amino acids. CDR1 and CDR2 from the germline V gene are DFQATT and SNEGSKA (reference sequence). The CDR3 sequence is CSALRDFSSTDTQYF. The CDR3 DNA follows: TGCAGTGCCCTTCGGGACTTTTCTAGCACAGATACGCAGTATTTT.

The chain employs TRBV4-3 and TRBJ1-1; weak D call: TRBD1 (6 bases). CDR3 size: 17 residues. The ends were cut back, 0 bases at V and 1 base at J, with 15 bases in the middle. Germline CDR1 and CDR2: LGHNA and YSLEER. CDR3 coding DNA: TGCGCCAGCAGCCAAGATCAGAAGGAACAGGGGAACACTGAAGCTTTCTTT. As protein: CASSQDQKEQGNTEAFF.

This clonotype was found a few times. DNA for the CDR3: TGTGCCAGCAGCGGCGGGGGACAGGGAACCTATGGCTACACCTTC. Amino acid sequence: CASSGGGQGTYGYTF. This chain joins TRBV9 and TRBJ1-2, with 9 bases aligning to TRBD1. This CDR3 contains 15 residues. Germline lookup yields CDR1 SGDLS and CDR2 YYNGEE. Trimming removed 3 bases from V and 4 bases from J; junction bases left unmatched: 7.

J is TRBJ1-5 and V is TRBV7-2; a possible D gene is TRBD1 (5 bases). Trimming took off 0 bases at V and 5 bases at J, with 11 bases between the two ends. This CDR3 has 15 amino acids. Germline CDR1 is SGHTA and CDR2 is FQGNSA. The CDR3 loop reads CASSLAGWGDQPQHF. As DNA, the CDR3 is TGTGCCAGCAGCTTAGCAGGGTGGGGGGATCAGCCCCAGCATTTT.

The chain combines TRBV19 with TRBJ1-1; TRBD1 is a possible D gene (5 bases). CDR3 length equals 14 residues. The germline gives CDR1 LNHDA, CDR2 SQIVND (reference sequence). The chain's CDR3 is CATRDGDPGTEAFF. As DNA, the CDR3 is TGTGCTACACGGGACGGGGATCCGGGGACTGAAGCTTTCTTT.

This clonotype was seen a handful of times. V gene TRBV6-6 combines with J gene TRBJ2-1, with 7 nucleotides matching TRBD2. The junction had 5 bases not matched to a gene; V was cut back by 5 bases and J by 10 bases. From germline, CDR1 is MNHNY and CDR2 SVGAGI (reference sequence). The CDR3 totals 12 residues. DNA for the CDR3: TGTGCCAGCAGTCCCTATAGCGGGGAGCAGTTCTTC. Its translation: CASSPYSGEQFF.

The V gene is TRBV5-1, the J gene TRBJ1-6, with 12 bases that match TRBD1. The CDR3 is 21 amino acids. V was pared by 3 bases and J by 5 bases, with 18 bases of the junction left unmatched. Germline V gene data show CDR1 as SGHRS and CDR2 as YFSETQ. CDR3 residues: CASSYYPGQGASPGNNSPLHF. The DNA for the CDR3 is TGCGCCAGCAGCTACTACCCGGGACAGGGGGCTAGTCCCGGGAATAATTCACCCCTCCACTTT.

This clonotype showed up just a few times. The chain links TRBV4-1 to TRBJ2-7; 10 bases are shared with TRBD2. Unmatched junction bases numbered 10, after V lost 2 bases and J lost 6 bases. Germline values: CDR1 MGHRA, CDR2 YSYEKL. The CDR3 sequence is 16 residues long. The CDR3 sequence: CASSQPPAGGPGEQYF. The CDR3 coding sequence is TGCGCCAGCAGCCAACCGCCAGCGGGGGGGCCCGGCGAGCAGTACTTC.